This T cell receptor beta chain is drawn from a study of cytomegalovirus exposure and HLA in healthy donors (dated by TCRdb to 2016 to 2017). Broadly, across the study: An earlier analysis of roughly 630 of the donors reported about 250 Gb of sequence data and 117 million unique TCR beta sequences from about 179 million T cells. HLA typing covered class I and class II loci at four-digit resolution. An early release that covered about 600 HLA-typed donors contained approximately 300 gigabases of sequencing data and roughly 84 million unique TCR sequences. Among the roughly 390 genotyped donors, about 83% belonged to the genetic ancestry cluster associated with self-reported Caucasian donors. High-throughput TCR immunosequencing, statistical association of individual TCRs with disease status, and machine learning were combined to predict cytomegalovirus infection status. Genome-wide SNP genotypes for about three fifths of the roughly 670 donors were used in a later genetic analysis, which treated that subset as a discovery cohort. The study profiled the T cell repertoires of under 850 subjects by immunosequencing and related them to cytomegalovirus serostatus. Donor age, sex, ethnicity and CMV serostatus were compiled together with the repertoire data. Typing coverage varied by locus: roughly 620-640 donors for A, B, C, DRB1 and DQB1; roughly 500 for DQA1; over 600 for DPA1; about 450 for DPB1. In a later analysis, previously published TCR beta repertoires from 550 to 750 donors were re-analyzed and high-resolution HLA genotyping was added so that TCR occurrence patterns could be studied. In addition to the first cohort of roughly 700 subjects, a separate validation cohort of 130 or so different subjects was used. Rather than drawing on any new phenotypic data, the later analysis identified candidate immune exposures from TCR beta sequences and the way those sequences occurred across donors. An earlier analysis of around 580 of the donors used high-throughput TCR beta sequencing to judge whether each TCR beta V gene segment behaved as functional or pseudogenic. Among 300 to 500 genotyped donors of the cohort, an average of around 240,000 unique TCR beta nucleotide sequences was sequenced per donor, of which 15% to 20% were non-productive. All discovery cohort repertoires had been generated on a single sequencing platform. Roughly 5 DR-DQ haplotypes were handled as single units for association and clustering because linkage in the cohort was strong. The study aimed to test whether cataloging public T cell receptors could reveal signatures of past pathogen exposure. Results the study describes overall, beyond this receptor: Strong co-occurrence of HLA alleles, especially DR and DQ, made assigning TCR associations to individual alleles difficult. At a false discovery rate of 0.05, a later analysis linked under 20,000 TCR beta sequences to specific HLA alleles. The classifier was reported to diagnose cytomegalovirus status with high specificity and sensitivity in both the original cohort and the validation cohort. A cluster of highly shared sequence variants was judged likely to be a technical artifact of the sequencing pipeline. Most TCR sequences were seen in very few donors, while some public TCRs were found in many individuals. Because HLA typing was unavailable for some donors at each locus, only the typed subset was used in association tests. A further reported finding was that TCR beta sequences accurately predicted the HLA-A and HLA-B alleles for most subjects in the first cohort. In a later analysis, HLA-associated TCR beta chains were found to be more clonally expanded and to have lower generation probabilities than equally common non-associated chains. In the study, around 150 TCR beta chains were listed as associated with cytomegalovirus. Presence/absence analyses assumed roughly uniform sequencing depth across donors, an assumption that may not hold. In a later genetic analysis, a missense DCLRE1C variant was associated with V-gene and J-gene trimming of TCR beta chains, and the association was replicated in an independent cohort. According to the authors, the approach could potentially be generalized to other disease states and immunological phenotypes. In vitro tests confirmed that a few of the cytomegalovirus-associated TCR beta chains recognize cytomegalovirus antigens. Approximately 16 rarely observed V segments, including chromosome 9 orphons, were excluded from the earlier analysis of several hundred of the donors because counts were too low. The only immune exposure information available for the cohort was CMV serostatus. According to a later genetic analysis, donors in an Asian-associated ancestry cluster had fewer N-insertions in productive TCRs than the roughly 700-donor mean. In a later analysis, several top co-occurrence clusters were reported to appear linked to parvovirus B19, influenza, CMV and Epstein-Barr virus. Only TCR beta chains were sequenced in this cohort, and the absence of alpha or paired-chain data limited detectable features. Some IMGT-functional V segments, including TRBV6-2 and TRBV6-3, could not be told apart with the 87-base-pair reads, so those segments were excluded. A later analysis found that TCR association rates varied across HLA loci, with DRB1 alleles showing the most associated TCRs and HLA-C alleles the fewest. Broadly in line with IMGT annotations, most TCR beta V segments showed up in productive rearrangements about 87% or about 30% of the time in an earlier analysis of 587 of the donors. According to a later analysis, most CMV-associated TCR beta chains appeared to be HLA-restricted, and the HLA associations seemed to be driven largely by CMV exposure. Correlated functional status among segregating V segments might be attributable to linkage disequilibrium, but an unknown experimental factor could not be ruled out.

As concerns this clone: Its antigen remains undetermined. No per-base quality is available; no much larger clone lies one base away.

Libraries were built with the immunoSEQ multiplex PCR assay. The multiplex PCR relied on a mix of 60 forward primers for TCR Vbeta segments and 13 reverse primers for TCR Jbeta segments. Amplification of the CDR3 region of rearranged TCR beta genes was performed with a multiplex PCR assay on genomic DNA. On the Illumina HiSeq System, the amplified TCR beta libraries were sequenced as 87-base-pair reads. Turning to the authors' computational methods: A later analysis tallied 80 million to 95 million unique TCR beta chains across the 550 to 850 repertoires, and approximately 12 million of those chains were shared by two or more donors. A nearest-neighbor algorithm error-corrected the raw reads and collapsed the reads into unique sequences, merging closely related sequences to remove PCR and sequencing errors. Alignment of CDR3 sequences to IMGT reference sequences was used to assign V, D and J gene segments. For a sequence to be retained, a match of at least six nucleotides to both a V gene segment and a J gene segment was required. A rearrangement was called productive if the CDR3 had no stop codons and remained in frame with V and J, and every other rearrangement was called non-productive. CDR3 was defined according to IMGT convention as the region running from the second conserved V-encoded cysteine to the conserved J-encoded phenylalanine. The earlier analysis of 587 of the donors excluded sequences that lacked an unambiguous match to a single V gene segment. In an earlier analysis of around 600 of the donors, V segments were called functional above 56.7% productive rearrangements and were called segregating when the between-donor standard deviation exceeded 5%. A statistical classification framework was developed to diagnose cytomegalovirus status using the catalog of TCR beta chain sequences. In a later analysis, V and J genes were assigned by comparing TCR nucleotide sequences against IMGT/GENE-DB human TR gene sequences. The TCRdist pipeline was used in a later analysis to assign CDR3 sequences and most-parsimonious VDJ recombination scenarios. In a later analysis, every TCR beta chain was defined by the combination of its CDR3 amino acid sequence and its V-gene family, and reads without a unique V-gene family were dropped. As a way to deal with suspected cross-contamination and a sequencing artifact, a later analysis dropped over 550 nucleotide sequences that were highly shared and had low generation probability. In a later analysis, a clonal expansion index for each public chain was calculated from normalized within-repertoire ranks of inferred template counts. Generation probabilities in a later analysis came from a VDJ recombination model fitted to out-of-frame rearrangements, and those results were checked against IGoR. In a later analysis, TCR-TCR, TCR-HLA and TCR-CMV co-occurrence was scored with hypergeometric tests, and a repertoire-size bias correction was applied to TCR pairs. False discovery rates were estimated in a later analysis by permuting HLA or CMV assignments 20 times. A later analysis grouped co-occurring TCRs with DBSCAN, adding TCRdist sequence similarity when clustering within HLA-allele-positive subsets. Repertoires with fewer than 30,000 or more than 120,000 public chains, plus five repertoires with anomalous nucleotide sharing, were excluded from co-occurrence clustering. This immuneACCESS table, as held by TCRdb, lists in-frame sequences with V and J called but not all clones. Of the missing ones, under half trace to an unresolved V gene in checked studies; the others have no known cause. V, J and clone size derive from that table, while D and trimming were established from the DNA sequence. Recorded for this sample are about 140,000 clones; over 65% of them occurred a single time. 1.6% of the sample belongs to the ten largest clones.

The CDR3 runs 14 residues from the cysteine to the valine. The retained sequence is limited to the CDR3, 42 bases, with the frame set at the first base. The cohort consisted of some 670 healthy bone marrow donors. At the time of sampling, all cohort members were nominally healthy, though unrecorded immune exposures were likely present. The donor was CMV seronegative and belonged to the group of 380 or so seronegative cohort members. Each donor provided a peripheral blood sample, and peripheral blood mononuclear cells were used for TCR beta sequencing. Genomic DNA was extracted from the blood cell samples with the Qiagen DNeasy Blood Extraction Kit.

The chain couples TRBV21-1 to TRBJ2-7; the D call in the table, TRBD2, was not verified against the DNA. TRBV21-1 is a pseudogene. This TCR was sampled from a woman aged 25 to 45 in good health and CMV-seronegative. Sequencing was carried out using PBMCs. For the CDR3, the sequence is CASSKVRRGGFQYV. The DNA sequence is as follows: TGTGCCAGCAGCAAAGTCAGGCGGGGGGGCTTTCAGTACGTC.